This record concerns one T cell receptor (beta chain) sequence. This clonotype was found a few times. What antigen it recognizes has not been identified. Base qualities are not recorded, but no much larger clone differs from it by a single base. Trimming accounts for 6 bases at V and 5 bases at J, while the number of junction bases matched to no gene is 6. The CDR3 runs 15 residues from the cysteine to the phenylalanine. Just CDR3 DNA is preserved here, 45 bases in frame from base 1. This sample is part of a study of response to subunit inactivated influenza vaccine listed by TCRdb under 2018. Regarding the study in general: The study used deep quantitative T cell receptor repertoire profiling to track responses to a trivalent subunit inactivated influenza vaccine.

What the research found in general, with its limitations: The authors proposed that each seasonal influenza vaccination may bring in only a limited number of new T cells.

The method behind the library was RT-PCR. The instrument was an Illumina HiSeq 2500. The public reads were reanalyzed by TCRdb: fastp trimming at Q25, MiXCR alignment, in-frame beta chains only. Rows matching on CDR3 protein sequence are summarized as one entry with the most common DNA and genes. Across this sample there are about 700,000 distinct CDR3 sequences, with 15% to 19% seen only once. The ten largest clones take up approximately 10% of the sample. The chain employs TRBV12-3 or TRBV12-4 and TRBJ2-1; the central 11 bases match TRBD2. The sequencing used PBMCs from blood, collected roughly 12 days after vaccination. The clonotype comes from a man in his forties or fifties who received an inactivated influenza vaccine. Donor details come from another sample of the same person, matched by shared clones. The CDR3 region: CASRYTSGSDNEQFF. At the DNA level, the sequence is TGTGCCAGCAGGTATACTAGCGGGAGTGACAATGAGCAGTTCTTC.